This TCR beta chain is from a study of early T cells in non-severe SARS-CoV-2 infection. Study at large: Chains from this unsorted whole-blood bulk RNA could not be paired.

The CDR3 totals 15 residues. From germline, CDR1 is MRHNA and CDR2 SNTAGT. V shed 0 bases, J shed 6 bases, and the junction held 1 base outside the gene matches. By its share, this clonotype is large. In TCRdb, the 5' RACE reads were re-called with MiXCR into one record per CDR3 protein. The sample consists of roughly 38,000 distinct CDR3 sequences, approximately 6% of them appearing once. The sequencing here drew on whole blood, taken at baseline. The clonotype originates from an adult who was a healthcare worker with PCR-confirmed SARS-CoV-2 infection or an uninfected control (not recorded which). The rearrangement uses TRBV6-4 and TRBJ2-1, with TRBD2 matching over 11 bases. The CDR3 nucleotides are TGTGCCAGCAGTGACTCTAGCGGGGGGGCCAATGAGCAGTTCTTC. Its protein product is CASSDSSGGANEQFF.